This TCR beta chain was documented in a study of blood T cells in healthy people across ages. General observations from the study: Strong correlation was found linking TCR beta diversity to naive T cell percentage.

This clonotype was found a few times. Its antigen is not known. V shed 5 bases, J shed 0 bases, and the junction held 5 bases outside the gene matches. The length of the CDR3 is 15 residues. Germline V gives CDR1 DFQATT, CDR2 SNEGSKA (reference sequence). With a J-beta primer mix and a sample-barcoded 5' primer, a second PCR ran about 7 to 11 cycles. TCRdb used MiXCR to reprocess the 5' RACE reads, holding one entry per CDR3 protein. The sample lists 550,000 to 750,000 distinct CDR3 sequences; 21% were seen once. Sequencing used blood. The chain employs TRBV20-1 and TRBJ2-1; 9 bases fit TRBD2. This receptor was obtained from a man aged 65-85 years in good health. The CDR3 region is CSAEISGGSYNEQFF. The CDR3 region has the DNA TGCAGTGCTGAGATTAGCGGGGGCTCCTACAATGAGCAGTTCTTC.